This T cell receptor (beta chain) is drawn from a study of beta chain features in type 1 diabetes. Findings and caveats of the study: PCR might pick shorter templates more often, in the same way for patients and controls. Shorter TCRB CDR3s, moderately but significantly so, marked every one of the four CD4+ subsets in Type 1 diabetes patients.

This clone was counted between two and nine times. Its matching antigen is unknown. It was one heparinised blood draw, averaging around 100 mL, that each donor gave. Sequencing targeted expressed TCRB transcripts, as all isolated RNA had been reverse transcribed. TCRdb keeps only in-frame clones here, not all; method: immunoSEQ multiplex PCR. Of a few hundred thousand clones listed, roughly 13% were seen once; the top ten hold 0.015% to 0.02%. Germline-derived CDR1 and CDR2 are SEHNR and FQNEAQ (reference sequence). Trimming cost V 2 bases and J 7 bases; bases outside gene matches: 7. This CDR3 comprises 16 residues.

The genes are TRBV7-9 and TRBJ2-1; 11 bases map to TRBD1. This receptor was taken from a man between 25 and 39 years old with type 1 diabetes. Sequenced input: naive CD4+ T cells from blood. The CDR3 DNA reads TGTGCCAGCAGCTTACTCGGACAGGGGGCGCAAAATGAGCAGTTCTTC. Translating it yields CASSLLGQGAQNEQFF.